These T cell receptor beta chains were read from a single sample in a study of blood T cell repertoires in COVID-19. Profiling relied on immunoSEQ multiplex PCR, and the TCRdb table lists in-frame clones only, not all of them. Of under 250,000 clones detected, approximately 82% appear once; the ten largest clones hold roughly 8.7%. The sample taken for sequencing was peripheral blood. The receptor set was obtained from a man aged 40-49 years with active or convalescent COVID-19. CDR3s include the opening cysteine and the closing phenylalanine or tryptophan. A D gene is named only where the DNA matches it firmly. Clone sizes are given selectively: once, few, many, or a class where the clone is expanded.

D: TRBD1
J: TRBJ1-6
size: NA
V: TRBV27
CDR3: CASKPRQGYNSPLHF
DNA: TGTGCCAGCAAGCCCCGACAGGGCTATAATTCACCCCTCCACTTT

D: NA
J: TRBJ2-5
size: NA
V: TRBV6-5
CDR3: CASSRVRETQYF
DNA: TGTGCCAGCAGTCGGGTCAGAGAGACCCAGTACTTC

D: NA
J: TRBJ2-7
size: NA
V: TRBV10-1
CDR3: CASSESKGDHEQYF
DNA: TGCGCCAGCAGTGAGTCGAAGGGGGACCACGAGCAGTACTTC

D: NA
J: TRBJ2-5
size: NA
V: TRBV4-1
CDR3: CASSLGPGYHETQYF
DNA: TGCGCCAGCAGCCTCGGCCCGGGGTACCATGAGACCCAGTACTTC

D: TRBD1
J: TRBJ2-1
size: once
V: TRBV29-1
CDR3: CSVDTDRGTYNEQFF
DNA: TGCAGCGTTGATACGGACAGGGGGACGTACAATGAGCAGTTCTTC

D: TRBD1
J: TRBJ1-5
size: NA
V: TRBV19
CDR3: CASSPQGVIGQPQHF
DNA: TGTGCCAGTAGTCCACAGGGGGTTATCGGTCAGCCCCAGCATTTT

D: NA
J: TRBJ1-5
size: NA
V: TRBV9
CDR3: CASSVKGGGPDTRNYSNQPQHF
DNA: TGTGCCAGCAGCGTAAAGGGAGGGGGGCCAGACACTAGAAACTATAGCAATCAGCCCCAGCATTTT

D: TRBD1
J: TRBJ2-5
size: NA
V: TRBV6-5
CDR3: CASSSPDRLGETQYF
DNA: TGTGCCAGCAGTTCCCCGGACAGGTTGGGGGAGACCCAGTACTTC

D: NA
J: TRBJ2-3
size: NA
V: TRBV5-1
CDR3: CASSIGDKGGTDTQYF
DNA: TGCGCCAGCAGCATAGGGGACAAAGGGGGCACAGATACGCAGTATTTT

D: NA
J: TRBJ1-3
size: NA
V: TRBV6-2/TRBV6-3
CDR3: CASSATGGSSGNTIYF
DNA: TGTGCCAGCAGTGCCACAGGTGGTTCTTCTGGAAACACCATATATTTT

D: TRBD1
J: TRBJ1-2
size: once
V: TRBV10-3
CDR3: CAISESDRGWQGYTF
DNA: TGTGCCATCAGTGAGTCGGACAGGGGTTGGCAGGGCTACACCTTC

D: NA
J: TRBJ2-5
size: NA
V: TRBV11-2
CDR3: CASSLVAGEETQYF
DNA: TGTGCCAGCAGCTTAGTTGCAGGGGAAGAGACCCAGTACTTC

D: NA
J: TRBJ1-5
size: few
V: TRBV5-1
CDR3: CASSLVPLEGQPQHF
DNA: TGCGCCAGCAGCTTGGTACCGCTAGAAGGTCAGCCCCAGCATTTT

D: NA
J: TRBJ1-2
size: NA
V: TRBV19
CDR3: CASSSYPGGVYGYTF
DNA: TGTGCCAGTAGTTCCTACCCCGGGGGTGTCTATGGCTACACCTTC

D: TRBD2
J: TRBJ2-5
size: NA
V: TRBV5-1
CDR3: CASSLVPSGIFETQYF
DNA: TGCGCCAGCAGCTTGGTTCCTAGCGGGATTTTTGAGACCCAGTACTTC

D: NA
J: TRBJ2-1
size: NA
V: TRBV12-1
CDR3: CASSFASRLGREQFF
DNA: TGTGCCAGCAGCTTTGCTTCCCGACTAGGTCGTGAGCAGTTCTTC

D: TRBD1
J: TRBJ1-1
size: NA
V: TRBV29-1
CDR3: CSAPVTGTNTEAFF
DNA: TGCAGCGCACCGGTGACAGGGACAAACACTGAAGCTTTCTTT

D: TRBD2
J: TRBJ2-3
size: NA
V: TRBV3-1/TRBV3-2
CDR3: CASSQELAGGRDTQYF
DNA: TGTGCCAGCAGCCAAGAACTAGCGGGGGGCCGAGATACGCAGTATTTT

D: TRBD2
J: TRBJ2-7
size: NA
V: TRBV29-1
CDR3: CSVEGSGGAYEQYF
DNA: TGCAGCGTTGAAGGGAGCGGGGGGGCCTACGAGCAGTACTTC

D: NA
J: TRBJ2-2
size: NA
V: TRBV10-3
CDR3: CAISPGGANTGELFF
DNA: TGTGCCATCAGTCCTGGAGGTGCGAACACCGGGGAGCTGTTTTTT

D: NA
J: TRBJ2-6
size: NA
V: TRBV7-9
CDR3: CASSLAPFSGANVLTF
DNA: TGTGCCAGCAGCTTAGCCCCCTTCTCTGGGGCCAACGTCCTGACTTTC

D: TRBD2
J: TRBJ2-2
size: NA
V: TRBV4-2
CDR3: CASSQNGGDTGELFF
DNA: TGTGCCAGCAGCCAAAACGGGGGGGACACCGGGGAGCTGTTTTTT

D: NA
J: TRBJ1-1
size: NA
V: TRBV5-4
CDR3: CASSLGRGDTEAFF
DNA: TGTGCCAGCAGCTTGGGCAGGGGAGACACTGAAGCTTTCTTT

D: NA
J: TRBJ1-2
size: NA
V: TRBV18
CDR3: CASSPGQPGGYTF
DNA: TGTGCCAGCTCACCGGGGCAGCCCGGGGGCTACACCTTC

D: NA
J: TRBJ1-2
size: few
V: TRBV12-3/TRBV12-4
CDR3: CASSSDGGYGYTF
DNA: TGTGCCAGCAGTTCCGATGGGGGGTATGGCTACACCTTC

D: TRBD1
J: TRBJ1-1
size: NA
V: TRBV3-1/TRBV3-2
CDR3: CASSTGGALAFF
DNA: TGTGCCAGCAGCACAGGGGGCGCCTTGGCTTTCTTT